This TCR beta chain emerged from a study of cytotoxic CD8 clonotypes in ibrutinib-treated CLL. Whole-study results and caveats: Starting clonality was above that of age-matched healthy donors and tracked circulating CD8+ T-cell counts. Clonality went up at ibrutinib response and then declined back toward baseline at progression.

Depths of 1 in 200,000 to 1 in 1 million T cells were the sequencing target. The repertoire was sequenced with immunoSEQ multiplex PCR; TCRdb's copy has only in-frame clones and lacks some. Of roughly 250,000 clones in the sample, roughly 70% were seen once. Regarding this clone: The antigen remains unidentified.

This clonotype was obtained from a human donor with chronic lymphocytic leukemia. Sequencing used PBMCs, obtained after 24 months of ibrutinib treatment.

CDR3 nucleotides: TGTGCCAGCAGCTTTGGGGATTCAGGTTTCTACGAGCAGTACTTC. Its protein is CASSFGDSGFYEQYF. The chain joins TRBV7-2 to TRBJ2-7; the D is unclear. The CDR3 is 15 amino acids. Germline V gives CDR1 SGHTA, CDR2 FQGNSA. Between the trimmed V and J ends, which lost 3 bases and 3 bases, there was a span of 15 bases.